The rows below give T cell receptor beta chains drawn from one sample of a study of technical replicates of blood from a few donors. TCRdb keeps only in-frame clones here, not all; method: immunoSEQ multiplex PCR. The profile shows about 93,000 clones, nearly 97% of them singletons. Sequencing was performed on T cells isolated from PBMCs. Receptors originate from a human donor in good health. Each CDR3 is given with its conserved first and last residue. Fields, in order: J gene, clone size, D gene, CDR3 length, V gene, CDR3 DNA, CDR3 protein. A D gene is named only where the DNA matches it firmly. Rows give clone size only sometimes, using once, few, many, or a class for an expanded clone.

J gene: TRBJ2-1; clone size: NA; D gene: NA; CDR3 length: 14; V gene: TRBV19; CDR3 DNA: TGTGCCAGTAGTATAATACCCCCGGGAAGAGAGCAGTTCTTC; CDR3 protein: CASSIIPPGREQFF
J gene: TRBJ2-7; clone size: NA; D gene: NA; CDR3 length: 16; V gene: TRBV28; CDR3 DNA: TGTGCCAGCAGTTTATTCCGGCAGACTGCAACCTACGAGCAGTACTTC; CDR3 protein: CASSLFRQTATYEQYF
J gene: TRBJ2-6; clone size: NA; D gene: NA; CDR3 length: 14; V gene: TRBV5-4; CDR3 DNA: TGTGCCAGCAGGGACAGCTCTGGGGCCAACGTCCTGACTTTC; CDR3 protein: CASRDSSGANVLTF
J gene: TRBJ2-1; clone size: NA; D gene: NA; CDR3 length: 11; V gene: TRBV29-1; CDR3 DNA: TGCAGCGTTGATGCCAGGGGTGCGCAGTTCTTC; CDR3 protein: CSVDARGAQFF
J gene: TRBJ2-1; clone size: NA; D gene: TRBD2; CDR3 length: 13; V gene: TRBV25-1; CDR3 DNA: TGTGCCAGCAACCTAGCGGGATCGGTAGAGCAGTTCTTC; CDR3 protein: CASNLAGSVEQFF
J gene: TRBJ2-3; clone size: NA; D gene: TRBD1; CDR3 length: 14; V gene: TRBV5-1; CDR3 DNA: TGCGCCAGCGGGGACAGGGGAGGCCCAGATACGCAGTATTTT; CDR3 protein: CASGDRGGPDTQYF
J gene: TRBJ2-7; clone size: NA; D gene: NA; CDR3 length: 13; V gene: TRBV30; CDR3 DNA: TGTGCCTGGACGACTGGCACTCCCTACGAGCAGTACTTC; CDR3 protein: CAWTTGTPYEQYF
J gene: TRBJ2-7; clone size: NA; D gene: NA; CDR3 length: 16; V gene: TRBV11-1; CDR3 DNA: TGTGCCAGCAGCTTAGTTCGCACAGGGCCGAGCTACGAGCAGTACTTC; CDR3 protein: CASSLVRTGPSYEQYF
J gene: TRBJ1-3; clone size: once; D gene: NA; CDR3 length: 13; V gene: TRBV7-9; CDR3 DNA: TGTGCCATCCCCGGTGTTGCTGGAAACACCATATATTTT; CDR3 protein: CAIPGVAGNTIYF
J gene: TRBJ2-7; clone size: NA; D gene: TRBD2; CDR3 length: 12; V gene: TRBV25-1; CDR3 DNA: TGTGCCAGCAGTGTGGCGGGAGTGGGGCAGTACTTC; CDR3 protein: CASSVAGVGQYF
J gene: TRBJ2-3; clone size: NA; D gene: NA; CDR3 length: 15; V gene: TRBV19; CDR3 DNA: TGTGCCAGTAATAGGCTAGCCTCTAGCACAGATACGCAGTATTTT; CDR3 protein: CASNRLASSTDTQYF
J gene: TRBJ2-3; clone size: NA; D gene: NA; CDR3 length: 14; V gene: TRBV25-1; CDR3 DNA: TGTGCCAGCAGTGATGGAGGCCCCACAGATACGCAGTATTTT; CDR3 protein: CASSDGGPTDTQYF
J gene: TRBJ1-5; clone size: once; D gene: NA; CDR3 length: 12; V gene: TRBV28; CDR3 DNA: TGTGCCAGCAGTTTGGTCCAGCAGCCCCAGCATTTT; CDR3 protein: CASSLVQQPQHF
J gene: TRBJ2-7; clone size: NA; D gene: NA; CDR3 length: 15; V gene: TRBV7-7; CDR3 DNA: TGTGCCAGCAGCTTATCGCAGGGGAACTCCTACGAGCAGTACTTC; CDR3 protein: CASSLSQGNSYEQYF
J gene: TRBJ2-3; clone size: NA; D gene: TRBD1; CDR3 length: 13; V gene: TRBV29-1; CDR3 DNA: TGCAGCGCTGTCGACAGGGGGACAGATACGCAGTATTTT; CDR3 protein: CSAVDRGTDTQYF
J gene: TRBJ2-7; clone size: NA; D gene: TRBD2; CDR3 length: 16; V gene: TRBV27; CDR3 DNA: TGTGCCAGCAGCCCTCGTTCCGGCGGGAGATTCGACGAGCAGTACTTC; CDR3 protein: CASSPRSGGRFDEQYF
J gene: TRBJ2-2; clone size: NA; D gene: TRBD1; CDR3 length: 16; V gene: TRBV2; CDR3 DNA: TGTGCCAGCACCCTCGACAGGGTAGTGGTGGGCGGGGAGCTGTTTTTT; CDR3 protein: CASTLDRVVVGGELFF
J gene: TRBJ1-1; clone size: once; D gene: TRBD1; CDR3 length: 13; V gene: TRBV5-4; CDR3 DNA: TGTGCCAGCAGCCCACAGGGGGCGACTGAAGCTTTCTTT; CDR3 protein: CASSPQGATEAFF
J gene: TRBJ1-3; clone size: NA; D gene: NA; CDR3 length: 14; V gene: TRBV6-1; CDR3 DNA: TGTGCCAGCAGTGTGCTCGGCTCTGGAAACACCATATATTTT; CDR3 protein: CASSVLGSGNTIYF
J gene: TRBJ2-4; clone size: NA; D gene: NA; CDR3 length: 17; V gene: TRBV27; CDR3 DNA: TGTGCCAGCGAAGAAGCGGGTGGCATACTAGCCAAAAACATTCAGTACTTC; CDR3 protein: CASEEAGGILAKNIQYF
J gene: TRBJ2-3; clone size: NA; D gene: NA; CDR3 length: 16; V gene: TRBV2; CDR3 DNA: TGTGCCAGCAGTGCCCGATGGGGGGAGGGGGCAGATACGCAGTATTTT; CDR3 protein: CASSARWGEGADTQYF
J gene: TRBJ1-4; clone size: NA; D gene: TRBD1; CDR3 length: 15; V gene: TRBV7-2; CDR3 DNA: TGTGCCAGCAGCCTATGGACAGGGCTAGGTGAAAAACTGTTTTTT; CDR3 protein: CASSLWTGLGEKLFF
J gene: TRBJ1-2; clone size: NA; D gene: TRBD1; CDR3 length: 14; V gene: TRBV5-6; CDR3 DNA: TGTGCCAGCGTCTGGGGACAGGAGATTCGTGGCTACACCTTC; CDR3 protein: CASVWGQEIRGYTF
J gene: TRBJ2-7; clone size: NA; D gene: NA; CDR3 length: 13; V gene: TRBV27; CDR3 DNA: TGTGCCAGCAGATCCCACGGGTTAGACGAGCAGTACTTC; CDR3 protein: CASRSHGLDEQYF